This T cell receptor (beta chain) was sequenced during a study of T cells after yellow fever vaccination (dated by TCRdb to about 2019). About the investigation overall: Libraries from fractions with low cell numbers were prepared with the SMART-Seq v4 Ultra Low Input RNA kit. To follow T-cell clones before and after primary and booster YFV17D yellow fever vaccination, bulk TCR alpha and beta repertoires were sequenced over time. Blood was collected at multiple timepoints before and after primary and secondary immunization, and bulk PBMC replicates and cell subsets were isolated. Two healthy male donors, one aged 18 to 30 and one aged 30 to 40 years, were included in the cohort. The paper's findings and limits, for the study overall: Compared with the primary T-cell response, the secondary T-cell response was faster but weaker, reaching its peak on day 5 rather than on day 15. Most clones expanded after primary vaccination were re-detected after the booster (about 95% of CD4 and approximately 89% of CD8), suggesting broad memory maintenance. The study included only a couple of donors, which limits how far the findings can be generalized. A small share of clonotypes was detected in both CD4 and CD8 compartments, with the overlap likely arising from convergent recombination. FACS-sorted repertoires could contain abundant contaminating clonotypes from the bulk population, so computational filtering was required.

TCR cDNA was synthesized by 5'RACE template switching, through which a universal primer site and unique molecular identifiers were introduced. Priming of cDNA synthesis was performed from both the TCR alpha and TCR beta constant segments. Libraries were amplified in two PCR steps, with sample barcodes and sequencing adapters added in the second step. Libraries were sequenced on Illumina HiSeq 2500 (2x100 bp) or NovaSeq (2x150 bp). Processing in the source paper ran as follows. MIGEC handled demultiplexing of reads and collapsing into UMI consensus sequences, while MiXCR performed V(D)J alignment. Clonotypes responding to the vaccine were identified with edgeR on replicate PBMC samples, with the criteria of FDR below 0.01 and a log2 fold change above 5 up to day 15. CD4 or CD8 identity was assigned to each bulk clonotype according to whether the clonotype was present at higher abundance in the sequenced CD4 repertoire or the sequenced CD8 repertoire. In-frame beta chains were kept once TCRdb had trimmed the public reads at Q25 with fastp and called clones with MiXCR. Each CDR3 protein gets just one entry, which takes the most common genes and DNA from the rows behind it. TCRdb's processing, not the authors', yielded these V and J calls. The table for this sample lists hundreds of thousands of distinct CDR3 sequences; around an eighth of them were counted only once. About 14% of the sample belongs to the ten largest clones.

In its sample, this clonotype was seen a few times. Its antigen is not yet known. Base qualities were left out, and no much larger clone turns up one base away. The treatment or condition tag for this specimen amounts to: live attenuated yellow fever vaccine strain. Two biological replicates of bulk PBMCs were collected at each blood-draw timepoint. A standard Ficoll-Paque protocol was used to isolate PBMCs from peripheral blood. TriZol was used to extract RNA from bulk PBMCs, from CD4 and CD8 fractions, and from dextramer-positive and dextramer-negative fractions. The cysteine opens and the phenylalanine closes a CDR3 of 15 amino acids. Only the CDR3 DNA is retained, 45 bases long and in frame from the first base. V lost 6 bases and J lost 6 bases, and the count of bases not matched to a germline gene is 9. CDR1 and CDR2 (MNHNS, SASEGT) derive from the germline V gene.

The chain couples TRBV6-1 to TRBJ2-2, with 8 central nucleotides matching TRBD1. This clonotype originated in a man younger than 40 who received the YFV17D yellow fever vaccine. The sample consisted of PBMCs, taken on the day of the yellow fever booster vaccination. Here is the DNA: TGTGCCAGCAGCCCAGACAGGGGAGGATCCGGGGAGCTGTTTTTT. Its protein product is CASSPDRGGSGELFF.